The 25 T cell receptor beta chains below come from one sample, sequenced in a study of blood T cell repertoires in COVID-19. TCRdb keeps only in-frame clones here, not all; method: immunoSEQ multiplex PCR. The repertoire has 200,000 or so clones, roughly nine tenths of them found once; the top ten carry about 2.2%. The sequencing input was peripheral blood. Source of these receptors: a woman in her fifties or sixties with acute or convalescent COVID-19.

The CDR3 protein is CASSQGRYSTRSGINEQFF. The CDR3 DNA follows: TGCGCCAGCAGCCAAGGACGGTACTCTACTCGGAGTGGTATCAATGAGCAGTTCTTC. The rearrangement uses TRBV4-1 and TRBJ2-1, with D unclear. The V end lost 1 base, the J end lost 6 bases, and 25 bases lay between the germline ends. The CDR3 runs 19 residues. Germline CDR1 reads MGHRA; CDR2 reads YSYEKL.

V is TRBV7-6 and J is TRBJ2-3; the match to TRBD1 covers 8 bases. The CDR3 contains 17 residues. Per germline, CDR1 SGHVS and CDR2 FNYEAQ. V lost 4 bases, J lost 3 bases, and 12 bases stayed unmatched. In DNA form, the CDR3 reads TGTGCCAGCAGCTCTACAGGGGGGACAGTCGGGACAGATACGCAGTATTTT. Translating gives CASSSTGGTVGTDTQYF.

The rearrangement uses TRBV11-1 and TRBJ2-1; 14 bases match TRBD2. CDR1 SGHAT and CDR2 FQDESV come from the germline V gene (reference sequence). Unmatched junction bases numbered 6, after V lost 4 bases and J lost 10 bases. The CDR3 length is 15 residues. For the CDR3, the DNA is TGTGCCAGCAGCTCCCCGGGACTAGCGGGGGTCGAGCAGTTCTTC. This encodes CASSSPGLAGVEQFF.

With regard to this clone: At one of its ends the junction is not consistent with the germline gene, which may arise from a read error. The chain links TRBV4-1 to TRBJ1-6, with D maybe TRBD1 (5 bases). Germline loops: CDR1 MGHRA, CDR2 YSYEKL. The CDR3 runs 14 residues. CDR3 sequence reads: CAGRESSYNSPLHF. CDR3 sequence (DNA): TGCGCCGGCAGGGAGAGCTCCTATAATTCACCCCTCCACTTT.

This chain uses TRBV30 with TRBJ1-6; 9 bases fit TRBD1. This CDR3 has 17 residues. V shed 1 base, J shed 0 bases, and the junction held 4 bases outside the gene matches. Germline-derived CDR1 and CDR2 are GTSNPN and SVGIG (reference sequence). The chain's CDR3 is CAWSGQGGSSYNSPLHF. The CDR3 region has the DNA TGTGCCTGGAGTGGACAGGGGGGGAGCTCCTATAATTCACCCCTCCACTTT.

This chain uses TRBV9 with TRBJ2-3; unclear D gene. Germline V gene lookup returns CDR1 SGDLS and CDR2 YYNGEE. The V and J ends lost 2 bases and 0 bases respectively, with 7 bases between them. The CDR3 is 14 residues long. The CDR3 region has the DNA TGTGCCAGCAGCGTGGGCCCGAGCACAGATACGCAGTATTTT. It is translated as CASSVGPSTDTQYF. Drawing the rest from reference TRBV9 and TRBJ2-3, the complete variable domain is DSGVTQTPKHLITATGQRVTLRCSPRSGDLSVYWYQQSLDQGLQFLIQYYNGEERAKGNILERFSAQQFPDLHSELNLSSLELGDSALYFCASSVGPSTDTQYFGPGTRLTVL.

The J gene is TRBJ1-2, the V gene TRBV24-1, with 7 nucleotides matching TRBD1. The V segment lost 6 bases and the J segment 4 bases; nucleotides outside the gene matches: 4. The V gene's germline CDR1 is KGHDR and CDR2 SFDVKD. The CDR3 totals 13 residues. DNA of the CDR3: TGTGCCACCAGTCGCTCAGGGGGCTATGGCTACACCTTC. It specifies CATSRSGGYGYTF.

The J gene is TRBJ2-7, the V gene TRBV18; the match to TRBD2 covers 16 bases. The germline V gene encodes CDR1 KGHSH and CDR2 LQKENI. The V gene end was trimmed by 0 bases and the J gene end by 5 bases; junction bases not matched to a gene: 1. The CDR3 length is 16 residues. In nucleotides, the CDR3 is TGTGCCAGCTCACCACCGGGACTAGCGGGAGGGCACGAGCAGTACTTC. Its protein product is CASSPPGLAGGHEQYF.

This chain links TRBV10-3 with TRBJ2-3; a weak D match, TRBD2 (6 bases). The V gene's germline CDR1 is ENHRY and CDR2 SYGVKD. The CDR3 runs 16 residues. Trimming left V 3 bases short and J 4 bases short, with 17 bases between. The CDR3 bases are TGTGCCATCAGTGACCGCCGGGAACTAGCCCCAGATACGCAGTATTTT. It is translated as CAISDRRELAPDTQYF.

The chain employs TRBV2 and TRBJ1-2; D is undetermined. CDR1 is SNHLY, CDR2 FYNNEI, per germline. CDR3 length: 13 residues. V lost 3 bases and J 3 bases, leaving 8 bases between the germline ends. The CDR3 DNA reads TGTGCCAGCAGTGACAGGTACGACTATGGCTACACCTTC. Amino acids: CASSDRYDYGYTF.

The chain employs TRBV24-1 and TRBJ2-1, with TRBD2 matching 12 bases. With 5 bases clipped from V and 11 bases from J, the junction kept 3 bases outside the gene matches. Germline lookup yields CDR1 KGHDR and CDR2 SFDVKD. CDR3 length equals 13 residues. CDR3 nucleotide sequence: TGTGCCACCAGTGTGGGACTAGCGGGTCAGCAGTTCTTC. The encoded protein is CATSVGLAGQQFF.

CDR3 region: CASSQDLGTGYGYTF. The CDR3 DNA reads TGCGCCAGCAGCCAAGATCTTGGGACAGGGTATGGCTACACCTTC. The V gene is TRBV4-3, the J gene TRBJ1-2, with 9 nucleotides matching TRBD1. V shed 0 bases and J 5 bases; nucleotides not matched to a gene: 4. The germline gives CDR1 LGHNA, CDR2 YSLEER. The CDR3 extends over 15 amino acids.

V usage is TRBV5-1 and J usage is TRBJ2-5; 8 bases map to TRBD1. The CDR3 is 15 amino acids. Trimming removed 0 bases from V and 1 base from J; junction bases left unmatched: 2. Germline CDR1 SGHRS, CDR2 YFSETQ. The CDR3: CASSLGTGIQETQYF. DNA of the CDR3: TGCGCCAGCAGCTTGGGGACAGGGATCCAAGAGACCCAGTACTTC.

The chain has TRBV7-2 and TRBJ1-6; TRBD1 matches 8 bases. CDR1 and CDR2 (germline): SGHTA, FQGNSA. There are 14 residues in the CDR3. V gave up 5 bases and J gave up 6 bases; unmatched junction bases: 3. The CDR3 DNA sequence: TGTGCCAGCAGCCCGGGACAGGTTAATTCACCCCTCCACTTT. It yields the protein CASSPGQVNSPLHF.

CDR3 protein: CASSIERGGPYNEQFF. In DNA form, the CDR3 reads TGTGCCAGTAGTATAGAACGGGGGGGGCCCTACAATGAGCAGTTCTTC. The V call is TRBV19, the J call TRBJ2-1; TRBD2 agrees at 8 bases. V shed 0 bases and J 2 bases; nucleotides not matched to a gene: 3. The CDR3 sequence is 16 residues long. Per germline, CDR1 LNHDA and CDR2 SQIVND (reference sequence).

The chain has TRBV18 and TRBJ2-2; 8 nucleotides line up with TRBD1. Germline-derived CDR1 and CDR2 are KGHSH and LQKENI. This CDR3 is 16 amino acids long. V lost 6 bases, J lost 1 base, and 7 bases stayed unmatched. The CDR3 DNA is TGTGCCAGCTCCGCGGACAGGGTCGGGAACACCGGGGAGCTGTTTTTT. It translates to CASSADRVGNTGELFF.

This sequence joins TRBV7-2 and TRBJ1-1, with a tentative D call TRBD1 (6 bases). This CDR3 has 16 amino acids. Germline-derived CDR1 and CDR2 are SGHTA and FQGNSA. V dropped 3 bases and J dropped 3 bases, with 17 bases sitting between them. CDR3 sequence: CASSFPPGGAYTEAFF. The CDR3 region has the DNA TGTGCCAGCAGCTTCCCCCCGGGGGGGGCTTACACTGAAGCTTTCTTT.

The DNA for the CDR3 is TGTGCCAGCAGTTACGGGACAGGATTTAGAGGCCACGAGCAGTACTTC. Its protein product is CASSYGTGFRGHEQYF. V gene TRBV6-2 or TRBV6-3 combines with J gene TRBJ2-7, with 8 bases matching TRBD1. This CDR3 region has 16 residues. V lost 2 bases and J lost 5; bases outside the gene matches: 11. Per germline, CDR1 MNHEY and CDR2 SVGEGT.

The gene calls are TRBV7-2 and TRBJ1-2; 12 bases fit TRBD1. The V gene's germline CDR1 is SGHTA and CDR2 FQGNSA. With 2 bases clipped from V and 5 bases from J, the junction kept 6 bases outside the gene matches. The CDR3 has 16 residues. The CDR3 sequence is CASSLWRGQGAYGYTF. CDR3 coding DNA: TGTGCCAGCAGCTTATGGAGGGGACAGGGGGCATATGGCTACACCTTC. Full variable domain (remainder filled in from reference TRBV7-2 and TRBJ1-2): GAGVSQSPSNKVTEKGKDVELRCDPISGHTALYWYRQSLGQGLEFLIYFQGNSAPDKSGLPSDRFSAERTGGSVSTLTIQRTQQEDSAVYLCASSLWRGQGAYGYTFGSGTRLTVV.

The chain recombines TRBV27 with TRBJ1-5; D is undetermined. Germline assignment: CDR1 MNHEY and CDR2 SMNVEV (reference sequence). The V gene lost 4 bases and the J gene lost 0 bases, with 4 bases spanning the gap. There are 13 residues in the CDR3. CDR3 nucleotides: TGTGCCAGCAGTTACAATAGCAATCAGCCCCAGCATTTT. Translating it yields CASSYNSNQPQHF.

The CDR3, as DNA: TGTGCCAGCAGCCCTCAGTTTGGTGGAAACACCATATATTTT. Translated, it gives CASSPQFGGNTIYF. J is TRBJ1-3 and V is TRBV9; no definite D call. Germline V gene data show CDR1 as SGDLS and CDR2 as YYNGEE. The V end lost 4 bases, the J end lost 3 bases, and 11 bases lay between the germline ends. CDR3 length: 14 amino acids.

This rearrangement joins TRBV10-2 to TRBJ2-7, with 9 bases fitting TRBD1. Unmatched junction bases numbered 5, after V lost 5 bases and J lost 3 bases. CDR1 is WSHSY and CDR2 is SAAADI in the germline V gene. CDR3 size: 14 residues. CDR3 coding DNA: TGCGCCAGCAGTCCGGGACAGGGTGGCTACGAGCAGTACTTC. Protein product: CASSPGQGGYEQYF.

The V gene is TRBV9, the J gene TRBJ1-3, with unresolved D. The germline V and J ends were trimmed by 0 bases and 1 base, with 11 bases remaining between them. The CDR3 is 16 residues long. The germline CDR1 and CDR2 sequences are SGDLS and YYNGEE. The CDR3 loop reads CASSVGVSVSGNTIYF. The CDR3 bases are TGTGCCAGCAGCGTAGGCGTATCCGTTTCTGGAAACACCATATATTTT.

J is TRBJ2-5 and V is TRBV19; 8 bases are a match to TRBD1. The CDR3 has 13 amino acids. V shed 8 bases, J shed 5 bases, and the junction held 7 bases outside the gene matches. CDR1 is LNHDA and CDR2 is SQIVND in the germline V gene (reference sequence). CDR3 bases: TGTGCCAGTGCTGGGGACAGGTTCGAGACCCAGTACTTC. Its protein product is CASAGDRFETQYF.

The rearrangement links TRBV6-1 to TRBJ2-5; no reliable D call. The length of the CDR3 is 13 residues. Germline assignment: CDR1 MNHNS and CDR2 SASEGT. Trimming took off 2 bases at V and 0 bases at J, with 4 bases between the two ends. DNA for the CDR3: TGTGCCAGCAGTGAATATAACCAAGAGACCCAGTACTTC. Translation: CASSEYNQETQYF.